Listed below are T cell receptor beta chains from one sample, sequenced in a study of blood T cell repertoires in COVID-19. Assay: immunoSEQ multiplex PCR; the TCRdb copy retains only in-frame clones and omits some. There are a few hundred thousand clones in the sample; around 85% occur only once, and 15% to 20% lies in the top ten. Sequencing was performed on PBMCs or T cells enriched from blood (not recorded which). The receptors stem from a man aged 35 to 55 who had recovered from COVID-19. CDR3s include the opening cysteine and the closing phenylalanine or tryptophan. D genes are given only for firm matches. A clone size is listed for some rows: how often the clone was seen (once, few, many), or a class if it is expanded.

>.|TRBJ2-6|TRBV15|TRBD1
CATSEVDRPSGANVLTF
TGTGCCACCAGCGAAGTGGACAGGCCCTCTGGGGCCAACGTCCTGACTTTC
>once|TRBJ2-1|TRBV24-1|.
CATSDWGPGSSYNEQFF
TGTGCCACCAGTGATTGGGGGCCAGGCAGCTCCTACAATGAGCAGTTCTTC
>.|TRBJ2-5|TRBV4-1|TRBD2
CASSQVSSGSGETQYF
TGCGCCAGCAGCCAAGTTTCTAGCGGGAGTGGCGAGACCCAGTACTTC
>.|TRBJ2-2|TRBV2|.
CASSRRLTNTGELFF
TGTGCCAGCAGTCGGAGACTGACGAACACCGGGGAGCTGTTTTTT
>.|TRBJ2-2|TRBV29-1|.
CSVEIKTGELFF
TGCAGCGTTGAAATAAAAACCGGGGAGCTGTTTTTT
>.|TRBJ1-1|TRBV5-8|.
CASSLRGLGTEAFF
TGTGCCAGCAGCTTAAGAGGGTTGGGCACTGAAGCTTTCTTT
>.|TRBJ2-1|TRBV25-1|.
CASSVGGATYNEQFF
TGTGCCAGCAGTGTGGGCGGGGCTACCTACAATGAGCAGTTCTTC
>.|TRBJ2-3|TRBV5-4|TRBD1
CASSWTGRSTDTQYF
TGTGCCAGCAGCTGGACAGGGAGGAGCACAGATACGCAGTATTTT
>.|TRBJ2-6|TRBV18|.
CASSPPAVSGANVLTF
TGTGCCAGCTCACCACCGGCCGTCTCTGGGGCCAACGTCCTGACTTTC
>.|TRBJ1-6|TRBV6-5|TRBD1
CASSYQGQNNSPLHF
TGTGCCAGCAGTTATCAGGGACAGAACAATTCACCCCTCCACTTT
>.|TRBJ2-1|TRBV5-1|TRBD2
CASTETSGKNEQFF
TGCGCCAGCACGGAGACTAGCGGTAAAAATGAGCAGTTCTTC
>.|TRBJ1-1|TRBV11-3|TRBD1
CASSLEDRGETEAFF
TGTGCCAGCAGCTTAGAGGACAGGGGAGAAACTGAAGCTTTCTTT
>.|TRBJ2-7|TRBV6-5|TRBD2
CASRKPGGRGEQYF
TGTGCCAGCAGAAAACCGGGAGGGCGGGGGGAGCAGTACTTC
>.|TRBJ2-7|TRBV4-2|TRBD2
CASSQGLAGYEQYF
TGTGCCAGCAGCCAAGGACTAGCGGGATACGAGCAGTACTTC
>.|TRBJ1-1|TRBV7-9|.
CASSPKTGNTEAFF
TGTGCCAGCAGCCCCAAGACGGGGAACACTGAAGCTTTCTTT
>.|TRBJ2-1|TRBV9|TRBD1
CASSAGQPYNEQFF
TGTGCCAGCAGCGCGGGACAGCCGTACAATGAGCAGTTCTTC
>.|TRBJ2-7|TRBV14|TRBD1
CASSQTSGQGAEQYF
TGTGCCAGCAGCCAAACCTCCGGACAGGGAGCCGAGCAGTACTTC
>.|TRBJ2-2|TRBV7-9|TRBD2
CASSIAGVRTGELFF
TGTGCCAGCAGCATAGCGGGAGTTCGAACCGGGGAGCTGTTTTTT
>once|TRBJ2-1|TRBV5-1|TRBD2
CASSWSGVNNEQFF
TGCGCCAGCAGCTGGAGCGGGGTTAACAATGAGCAGTTCTTC
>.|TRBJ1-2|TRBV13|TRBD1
CASSRTGAGYTF
TGTGCCAGCAGCAGGACAGGGGCTGGCTACACCTTC
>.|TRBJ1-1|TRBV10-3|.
CATLGEATEAFF
TGTGCCACCCTAGGGGAGGCCACTGAAGCTTTCTTT
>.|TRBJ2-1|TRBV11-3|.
CASSWGTGTRNPNEQFF
TGTGCCAGCAGCTGGGGAACCGGGACACGGAATCCCAATGAGCAGTTCTTC
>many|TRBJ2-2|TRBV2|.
CASRTGSNTGELFF
TGTGCCAGCCGGACGGGGTCGAACACCGGGGAGCTGTTTTTT
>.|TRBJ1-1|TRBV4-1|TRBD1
CASRRDSYTEAFF
TGCGCCAGCAGACGGGACAGTTACACTGAAGCTTTCTTT
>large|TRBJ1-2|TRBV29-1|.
CSAYRAGGYTF
TGCAGCGCATACAGGGCAGGGGGCTACACCTTC
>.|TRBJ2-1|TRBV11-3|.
CASSLTRLYEQFF
TGTGCCAGCAGCTTAACTAGGCTGTATGAGCAGTTCTTC
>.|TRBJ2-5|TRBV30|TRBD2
CAWSVEITGGESRATQYF
TGTGCCTGGAGTGTAGAGATCACGGGGGGGGAGTCCCGGGCGACCCAGTACTTC